Sequencing of this TCR beta chain was carried out in a study of T cell repertoires in cytomegalovirus infection. TCRdb redid the calling of the reads with MiXCR, one entry per CDR3 protein. The table shows 150,000 to 200,000 distinct CDR3 sequences, with roughly 28% occurring only once. This clonotype has more than one count but fewer than ten. The source material was PBMCs. The receptor was isolated from a human donor in good health (CMV status not recorded). Some clones in this sample may be carry-over from other donors' samples.

This chain's CDR3 is CASSLPTARPGHTNYGYTF. DNA for the CDR3: TGTGCCAGCAGCTTGCCGACCGCCCGACCGGGACACACCAACTATGGCTACACCTTC. The chain links TRBV7-2 to TRBJ1-2; TRBD1 is a possible D gene (6 bases). This CDR3 is built from 19 residues. The V gene lost 3 bases and the J gene lost 2 bases, with 25 bases spanning the gap. CDR1 is SGHTA, CDR2 FQGNSA, per germline.